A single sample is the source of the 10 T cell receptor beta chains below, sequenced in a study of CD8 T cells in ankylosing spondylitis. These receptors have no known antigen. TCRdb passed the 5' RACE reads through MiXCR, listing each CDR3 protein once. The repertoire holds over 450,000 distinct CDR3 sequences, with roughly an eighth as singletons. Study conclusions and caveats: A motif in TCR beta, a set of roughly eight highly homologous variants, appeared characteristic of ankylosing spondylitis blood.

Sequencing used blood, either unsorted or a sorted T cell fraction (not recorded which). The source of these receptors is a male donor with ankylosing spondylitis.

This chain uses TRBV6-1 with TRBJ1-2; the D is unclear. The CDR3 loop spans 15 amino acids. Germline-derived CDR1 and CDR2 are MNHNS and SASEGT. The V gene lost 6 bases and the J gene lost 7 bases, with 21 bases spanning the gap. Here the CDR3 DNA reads TGTGCCAGCAGCCCGGGCGTGGAGTGGGTGGGTGGCTACACCTTC. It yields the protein CASSPGVEWVGGYTF.

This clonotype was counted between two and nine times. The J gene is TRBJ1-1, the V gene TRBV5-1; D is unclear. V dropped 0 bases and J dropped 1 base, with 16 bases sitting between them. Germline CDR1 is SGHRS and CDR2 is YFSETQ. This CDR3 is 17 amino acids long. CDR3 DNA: TGCGCCAGCAGCTTGGTCGGAGATTCACTTACGAACACTGAAGCTTTCTTT. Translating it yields CASSLVGDSLTNTEAFF. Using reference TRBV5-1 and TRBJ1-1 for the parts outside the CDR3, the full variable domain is KAGVTQTPRYLIKTRGQQVTLSCSPISGHRSVSWYQQTPGQGLQFLFEYFSETQRNKGNFPGRFSGRQFSNSRSEMNVSTLELGDSALYLCASSLVGDSLTNTEAFFGQGTRLTVV.

This chain's CDR3 is CASTVSGRHNEQFF. The DNA of the CDR3 is TGTGCCAGCACCGTCAGCGGGAGGCACAATGAGCAGTTCTTC. The V gene is TRBV12-3 or TRBV12-4, the J gene TRBJ2-1; 9 bases align to TRBD2. The length of the CDR3 is 14 residues. Trimming removed 7 bases from V and 5 bases from J; junction bases left unmatched: 6.

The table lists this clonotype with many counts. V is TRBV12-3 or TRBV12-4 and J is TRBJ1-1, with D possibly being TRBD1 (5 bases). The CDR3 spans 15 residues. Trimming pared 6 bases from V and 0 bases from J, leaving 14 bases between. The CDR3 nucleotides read TGTGCCAGCAGCTTATGGGAGGGGATGAACACTGAAGCTTTCTTT. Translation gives CASSLWEGMNTEAFF.

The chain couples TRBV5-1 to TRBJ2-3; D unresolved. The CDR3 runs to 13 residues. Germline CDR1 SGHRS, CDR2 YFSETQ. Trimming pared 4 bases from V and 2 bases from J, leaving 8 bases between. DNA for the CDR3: TGCGCCAGCAGCGTCGACATCACAGATACGCAGTATTTT. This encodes CASSVDITDTQYF.

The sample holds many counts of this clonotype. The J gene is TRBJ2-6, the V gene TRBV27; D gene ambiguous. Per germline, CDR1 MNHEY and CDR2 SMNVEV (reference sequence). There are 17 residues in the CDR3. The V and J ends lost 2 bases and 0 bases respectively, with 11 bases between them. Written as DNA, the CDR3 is TGTGCCAGCAGTTTAATGGCTTTCCGCTCTGGGGCCAACGTCCTGACTTTC. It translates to CASSLMAFRSGANVLTF.

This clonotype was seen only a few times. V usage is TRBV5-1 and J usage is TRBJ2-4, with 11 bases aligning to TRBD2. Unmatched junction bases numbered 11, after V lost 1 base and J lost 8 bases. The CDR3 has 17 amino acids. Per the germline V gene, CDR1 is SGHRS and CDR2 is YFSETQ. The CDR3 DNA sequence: TGCGCCAGCAGCTTGCAAACTAGCGGGAGAGGCGTGTACATTCAGTACTTC. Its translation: CASSLQTSGRGVYIQYF.

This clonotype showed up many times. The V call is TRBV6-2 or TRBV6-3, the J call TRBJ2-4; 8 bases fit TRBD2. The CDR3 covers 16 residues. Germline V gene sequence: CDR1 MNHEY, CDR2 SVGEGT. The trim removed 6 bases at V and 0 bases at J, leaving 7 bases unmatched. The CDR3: CASSPLAGLAKNIQYF. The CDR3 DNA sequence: TGTGCCAGCAGCCCCCTAGCGGGTCTAGCCAAAAACATTCAGTACTTC.

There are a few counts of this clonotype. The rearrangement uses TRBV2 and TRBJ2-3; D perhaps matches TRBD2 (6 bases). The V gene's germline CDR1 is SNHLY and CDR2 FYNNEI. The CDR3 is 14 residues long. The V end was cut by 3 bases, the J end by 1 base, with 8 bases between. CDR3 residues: CASSEGGGTDTQYF. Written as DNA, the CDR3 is TGTGCCAGCAGTGAGGGGGGAGGCACAGATACGCAGTATTTT.

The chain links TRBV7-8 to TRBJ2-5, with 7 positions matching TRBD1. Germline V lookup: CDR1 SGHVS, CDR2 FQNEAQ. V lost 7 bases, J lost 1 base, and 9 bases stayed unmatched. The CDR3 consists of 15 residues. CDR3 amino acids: CASTDNRGGQETQYF. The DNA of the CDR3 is TGTGCCAGCACCGATAACAGGGGCGGCCAAGAGACCCAGTACTTC.